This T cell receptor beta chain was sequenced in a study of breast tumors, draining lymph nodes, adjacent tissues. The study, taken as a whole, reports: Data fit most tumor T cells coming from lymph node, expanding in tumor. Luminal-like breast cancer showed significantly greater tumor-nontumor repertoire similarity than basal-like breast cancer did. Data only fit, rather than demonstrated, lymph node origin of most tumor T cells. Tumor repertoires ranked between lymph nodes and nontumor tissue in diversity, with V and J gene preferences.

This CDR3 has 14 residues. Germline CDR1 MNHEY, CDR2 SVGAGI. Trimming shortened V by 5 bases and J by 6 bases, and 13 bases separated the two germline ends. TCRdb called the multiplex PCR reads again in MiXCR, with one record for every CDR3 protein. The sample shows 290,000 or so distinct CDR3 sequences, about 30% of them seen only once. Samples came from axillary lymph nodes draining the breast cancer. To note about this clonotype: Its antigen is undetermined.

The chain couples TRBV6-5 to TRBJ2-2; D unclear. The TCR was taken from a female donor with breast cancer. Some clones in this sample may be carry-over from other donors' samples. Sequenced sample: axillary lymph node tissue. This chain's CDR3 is CASSHLVSPGELFF. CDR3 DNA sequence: TGTGCCAGCAGTCACTTGGTTAGCCCCGGGGAGCTGTTTTTT.